The sequence of this T cell receptor (beta chain) was determined in a study of T cells in Graves' hyperthyroidism and ophthalmopathy. TCR beta CDR3 regions were amplified from RNA transcripts. Researchers ran a first-round RT-PCR on the TCR CDR3 using the HTBI primer set. TCRdb re-analysed the multiplex PCR reads in MiXCR, keeping a single row per CDR3 protein. Of hundreds of thousands of distinct CDR3 sequences in the sample, 46% were seen once. Hyperthyroidism patients were newly diagnosed, had disease duration under 2 months, and were aged 18 to 65 years. Patients were excluded for uncontrolled infection, other autoimmune disease, pregnancy or lactation. Germline CDR1 reads ENHRY; CDR2 reads SYGVKD. The CDR3 has 15 residues. A remark on this clonotype: The germline gene is not matched at one end of the junction; a read error may be the cause.

The sequence was collected from a woman between 18 and 30 years old with Graves' hyperthyroidism. The specimen sequenced was peripheral blood or thyroid tissue (not recorded which). The chain has TRBV10-3 and TRBJ2-7, with 11 bases aligning to TRBD2. The CDR3 protein is CASSWASGRMYEQYF. For the CDR3, the DNA is TGTGCCAGCAGTTGGGCTAGCGGGAGGATGTACGAGCAGTACTTC.